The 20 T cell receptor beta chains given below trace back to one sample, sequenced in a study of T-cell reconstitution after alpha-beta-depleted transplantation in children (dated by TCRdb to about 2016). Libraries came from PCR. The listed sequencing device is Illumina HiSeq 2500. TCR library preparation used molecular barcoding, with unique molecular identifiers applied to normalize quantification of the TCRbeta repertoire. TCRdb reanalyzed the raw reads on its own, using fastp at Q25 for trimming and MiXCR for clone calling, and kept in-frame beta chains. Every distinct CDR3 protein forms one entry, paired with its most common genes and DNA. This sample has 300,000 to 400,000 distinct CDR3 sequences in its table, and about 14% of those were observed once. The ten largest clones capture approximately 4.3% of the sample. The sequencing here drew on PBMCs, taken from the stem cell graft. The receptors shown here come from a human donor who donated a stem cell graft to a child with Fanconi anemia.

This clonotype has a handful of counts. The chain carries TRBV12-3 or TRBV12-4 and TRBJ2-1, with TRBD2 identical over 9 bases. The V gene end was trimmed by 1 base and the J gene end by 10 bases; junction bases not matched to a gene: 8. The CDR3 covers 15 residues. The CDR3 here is CASSLVASGVPEQFF. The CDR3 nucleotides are TGTGCCAGCAGTTTAGTAGCTAGCGGGGTACCCGAGCAGTTCTTC.

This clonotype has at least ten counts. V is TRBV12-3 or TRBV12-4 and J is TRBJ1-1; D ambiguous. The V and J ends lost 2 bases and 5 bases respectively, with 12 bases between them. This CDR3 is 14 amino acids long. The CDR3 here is CASSLKLVGTEAFF. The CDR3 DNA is TGTGCCAGCAGTTTAAAGTTGGTTGGGACTGAAGCTTTCTTT.

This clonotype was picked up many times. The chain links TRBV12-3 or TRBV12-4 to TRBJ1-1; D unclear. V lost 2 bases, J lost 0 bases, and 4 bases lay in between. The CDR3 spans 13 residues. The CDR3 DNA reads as TGTGCCAGCAGTTTACAGGTGAACACTGAAGCTTTCTTT. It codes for CASSLQVNTEAFF.

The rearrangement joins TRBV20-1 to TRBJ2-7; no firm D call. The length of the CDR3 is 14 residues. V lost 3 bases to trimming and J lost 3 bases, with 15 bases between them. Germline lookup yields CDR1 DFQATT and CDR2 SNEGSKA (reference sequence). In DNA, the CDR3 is TGCAGTGCTAGGATACAAGGGTCTGTCTACGAGCAGTACTTC. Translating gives CSARIQGSVYEQYF.

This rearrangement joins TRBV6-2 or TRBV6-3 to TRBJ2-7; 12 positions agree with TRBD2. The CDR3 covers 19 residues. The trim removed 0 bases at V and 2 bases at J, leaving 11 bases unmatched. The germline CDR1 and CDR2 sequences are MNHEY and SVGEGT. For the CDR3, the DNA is TGTGCCAGCAGTTACTCGAGTGGACTAGCGGGGAACAGGACCTACGAGCAGTACTTC. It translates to CASSYSSGLAGNRTYEQYF.

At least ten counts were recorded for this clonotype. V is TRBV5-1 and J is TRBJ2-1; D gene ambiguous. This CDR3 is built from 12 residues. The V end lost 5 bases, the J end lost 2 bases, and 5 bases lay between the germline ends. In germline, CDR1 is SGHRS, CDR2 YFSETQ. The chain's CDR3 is CASRMAYNEQFF. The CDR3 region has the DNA TGCGCCAGCAGGATGGCCTACAATGAGCAGTTCTTC. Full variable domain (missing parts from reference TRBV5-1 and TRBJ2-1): KAGVTQTPRYLIKTRGQQVTLSCSPISGHRSVSWYQQTPGQGLQFLFEYFSETQRNKGNFPGRFSGRQFSNSRSEMNVSTLELGDSALYLCASRMAYNEQFFGPGTRLTVL.

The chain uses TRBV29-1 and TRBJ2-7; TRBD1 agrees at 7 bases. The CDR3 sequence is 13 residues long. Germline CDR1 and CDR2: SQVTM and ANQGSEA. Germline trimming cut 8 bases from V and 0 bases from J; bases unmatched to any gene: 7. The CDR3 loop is CSFSGGSSYEQYF. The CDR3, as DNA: TGCAGCTTCTCAGGGGGTAGCTCCTACGAGCAGTACTTC.

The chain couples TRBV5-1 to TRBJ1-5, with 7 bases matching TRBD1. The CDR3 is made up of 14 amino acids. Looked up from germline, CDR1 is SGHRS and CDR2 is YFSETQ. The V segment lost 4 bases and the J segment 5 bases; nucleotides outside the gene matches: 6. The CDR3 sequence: CASSESGQDQPQHF. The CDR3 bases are TGCGCCAGCAGCGAATCAGGACAGGATCAGCCCCAGCATTTT.

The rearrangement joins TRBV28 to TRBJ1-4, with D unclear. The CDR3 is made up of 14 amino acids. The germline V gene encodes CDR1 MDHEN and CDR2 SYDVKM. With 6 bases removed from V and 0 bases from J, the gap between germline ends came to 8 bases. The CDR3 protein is CASRFRATNEKLFF. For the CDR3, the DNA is TGTGCCAGCAGATTCCGAGCAACTAATGAAAAACTGTTTTTT. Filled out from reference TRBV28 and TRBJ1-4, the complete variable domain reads DVKVTQSSRYLVKRTGEKVFLECVQDMDHENMFWYRQDPGLGLRLIYFSYDVKMKEKGDIPEGYSVSREKKERFSLILESASTNQTSMYLCASRFRATNEKLFFGSGTQLSVL.

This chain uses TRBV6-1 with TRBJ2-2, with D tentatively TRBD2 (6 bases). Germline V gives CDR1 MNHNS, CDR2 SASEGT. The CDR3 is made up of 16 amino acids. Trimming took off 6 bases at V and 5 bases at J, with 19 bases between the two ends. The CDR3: CASSPRDSEATGELFF. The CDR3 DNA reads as TGTGCCAGCAGCCCCCGGGACTCAGAGGCGACCGGGGAGCTGTTTTTT.

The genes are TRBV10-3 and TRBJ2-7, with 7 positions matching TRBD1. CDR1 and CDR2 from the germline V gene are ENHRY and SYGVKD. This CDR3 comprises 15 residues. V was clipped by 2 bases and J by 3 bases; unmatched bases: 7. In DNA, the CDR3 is TGTGCCATCAGTGAGGCTTCCGGGACAGTCTACGAGCAGTACTTC. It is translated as CAISEASGTVYEQYF.

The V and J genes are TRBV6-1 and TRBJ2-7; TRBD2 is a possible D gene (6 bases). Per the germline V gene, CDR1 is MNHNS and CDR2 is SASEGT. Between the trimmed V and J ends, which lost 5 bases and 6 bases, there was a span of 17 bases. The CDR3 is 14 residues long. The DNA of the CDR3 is TGTGCCAGCAGTAAAGGAGGGGCGGCCTCCGAGCAGTACTTC. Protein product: CASSKGGAASEQYF.

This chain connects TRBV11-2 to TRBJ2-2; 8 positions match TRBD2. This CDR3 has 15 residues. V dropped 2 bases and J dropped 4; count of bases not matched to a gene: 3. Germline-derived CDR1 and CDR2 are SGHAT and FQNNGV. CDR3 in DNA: TGTGCCAGCAGCTTATCCGCGGGGGGCACCGGGGAGCTGTTTTTT. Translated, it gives CASSLSAGGTGELFF.

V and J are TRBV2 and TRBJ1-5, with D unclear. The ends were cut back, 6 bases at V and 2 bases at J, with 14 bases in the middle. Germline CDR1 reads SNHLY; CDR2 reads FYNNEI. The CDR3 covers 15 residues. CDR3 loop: CASSPRSEGNQPQHF. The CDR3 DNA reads TGTGCCAGCAGCCCGCGGAGTGAGGGCAATCAGCCCCAGCATTTT.

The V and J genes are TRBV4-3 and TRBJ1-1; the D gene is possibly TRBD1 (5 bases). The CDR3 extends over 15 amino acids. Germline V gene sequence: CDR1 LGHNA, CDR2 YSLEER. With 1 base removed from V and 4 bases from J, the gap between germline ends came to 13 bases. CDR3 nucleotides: TGCGCCAGCAGCCAAGTCCGGGACGAGAGCACTGAAGCTTTCTTT. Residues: CASSQVRDESTEAFF.

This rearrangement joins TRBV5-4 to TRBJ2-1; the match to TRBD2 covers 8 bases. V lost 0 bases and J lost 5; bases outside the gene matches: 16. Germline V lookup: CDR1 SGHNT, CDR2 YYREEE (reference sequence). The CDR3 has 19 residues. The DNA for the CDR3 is TGTGCCAGCAGCTTGGCCTTTGGAGCGGGGGCGATTGCCCACAATGAGCAGTTCTTC. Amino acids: CASSLAFGAGAIAHNEQFF.

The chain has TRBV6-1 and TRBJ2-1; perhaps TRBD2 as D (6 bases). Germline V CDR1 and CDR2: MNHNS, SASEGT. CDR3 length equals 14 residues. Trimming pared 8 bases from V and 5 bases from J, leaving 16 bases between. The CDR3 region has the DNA TGTGCCAGCGCCGTGGGGGGATCCAACAATGAGCAGTTCTTC. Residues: CASAVGGSNNEQFF.

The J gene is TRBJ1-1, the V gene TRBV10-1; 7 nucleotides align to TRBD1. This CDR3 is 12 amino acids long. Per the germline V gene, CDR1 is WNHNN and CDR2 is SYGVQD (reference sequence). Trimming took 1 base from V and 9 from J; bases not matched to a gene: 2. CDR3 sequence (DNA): TGCGCCAGCAGTGAGTGGACAGGTAAAGCTTTCTTT. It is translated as CASSEWTGKAFF.

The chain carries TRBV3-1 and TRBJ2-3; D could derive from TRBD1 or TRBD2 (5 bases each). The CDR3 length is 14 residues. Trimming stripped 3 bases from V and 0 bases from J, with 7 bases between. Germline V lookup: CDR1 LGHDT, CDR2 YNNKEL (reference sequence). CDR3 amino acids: CASSHWDSTDTQYF. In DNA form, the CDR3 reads TGTGCCAGCAGCCACTGGGACAGCACAGATACGCAGTATTTT.

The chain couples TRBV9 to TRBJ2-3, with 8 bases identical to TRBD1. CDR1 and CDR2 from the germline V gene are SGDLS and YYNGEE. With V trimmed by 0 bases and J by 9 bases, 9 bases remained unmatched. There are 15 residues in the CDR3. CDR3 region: CASSVATQGESTQYF. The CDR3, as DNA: TGTGCCAGCAGCGTAGCTACACAGGGGGAGTCCACGCAGTATTTT.